This T cell receptor beta chain was identified during a study of blood T cell repertoires in COVID-19. Study information: PBMCs, B-cell-depleted T cells, or T cells were the source of the cDNA or gDNA that made up the material.

Original analysis: Amplification of reference gene primers was used by the study to estimate nucleated cell counts. Sequencing was performed with immunoSEQ multiplex PCR; in TCRdb, only in-frame clones are kept and a portion is missing. That table is the source of V, J and clone size, and D and trimming were worked out from the DNA. The sample contains some 250,000 clones, roughly four fifths of which appear only once. Germline V CDR1 and CDR2: SGHTA, FQGNSA. Trimming stripped 5 bases from V and 2 bases from J, with 9 bases between. The CDR3 is 13 amino acids. Cohorts were assigned according to the clinical history that participants reported. Cohort 3 donors were reported recovered after two negative PCRs, clearance, or symptom resolution.

Sequenced material: PBMCs or T cells enriched from blood (not recorded which). The J gene is TRBJ2-5, the V gene TRBV7-2, with TRBD1 as a possible D gene (5 bases). The sequence was obtained from a man between 40 and 49 years old who had recovered from COVID-19. CDR3 bases: TGTGCCAGCAGCCGCGGACAACAAGAGACCCAGTACTTC. Protein: CASSRGQQETQYF.